These 2 T cell receptor beta chains were all obtained from the same sample, sequenced in a study of T cell responses to AZD1222 COVID-19 vaccine. Data came from immunoSEQ multiplex PCR; TCRdb stores just in-frame clones and leaves some out. The profile shows tens of thousands of clones, around 90% of them singletons. The sequencing used peripheral blood, collected on day 0 of AZD1222 vaccination. The receptors derive from an adult in good health.

The chain uses TRBV6-6 and TRBJ1-2; no clear D. V was clipped by 6 bases and J by 4 bases, with 15 bases between them. Germline loops: CDR1 MNHNY, CDR2 SVGAGI (reference sequence). The CDR3 runs to 14 residues. The CDR3 sequence is CASRDTTKLYGYTF. CDR3 sequence (DNA): TGTGCCAGCAGAGATACAACGAAACTCTATGGCTACACCTTC.

CDR3 in amino acids: CASSSGQGNRETQYF. In nucleotides, the CDR3 is TGTGCCAGCAGCTCGGGACAGGGGAACCGGGAGACCCAGTACTTC. The chain couples TRBV7-3 to TRBJ2-5; 10 bases are shared with TRBD1. V trimming: 4 bases; J trimming: 5 bases; junction bases outside the gene matches: 7. This CDR3 comprises 15 residues. Per germline, CDR1 SGHTA and CDR2 FQGTGA.